This T cell receptor (beta chain) was observed in a study of blood T cell repertoires in COVID-19. On the study more broadly: Sources were T cells, B-cell-depleted T cells, or PBMCs; the material itself was cDNA or gDNA.

Original analysis: Amplification of reference gene primers was used by the study to estimate nucleated cell counts. Clones were sequenced by immunoSEQ multiplex PCR, and TCRdb holds only the in-frame ones, with some missing. The V and J calls and clone size were taken over from that table, and D and trimming were inferred from the DNA. The sample lists 330,000 or so clones, roughly 87% seen once, with roughly a tenth in the top ten. Seattle's cohort entered during active infection and was followed longitudinally. This CDR3 is 13 amino acids long. After removal of 3 bases from V and 11 bases from J, the junction contained 9 bases not matched to a gene. CDR1 SEHNR and CDR2 FQNEAQ come from the germline V gene (reference sequence).

Material for sequencing was peripheral blood. The receptor comes from a man between 25 and 39 years old with COVID-19, enrolled during active disease. The rearrangement joins TRBV7-9 to TRBJ1-1, with 7 bases identical to TRBD1. CDR3 nucleotides: TGTGCCAGCAGCTTCGGGGACAGACCTAGGGCTTTCTTT. Translation: CASSFGDRPRAFF.